Following are 29 T cell receptor beta chains from one sample sequenced in a study of cytomegalovirus exposure and HLA in healthy donors (dated by TCRdb to 2016 to 2017). The library came from the immunoSEQ multiplex PCR assay. The multiplex PCR relied on a mix of 60 forward primers for TCR Vbeta segments and 13 reverse primers for TCR Jbeta segments. This immuneACCESS table, as held by TCRdb, lists in-frame sequences with V and J called but not all clones. Of the missing ones, under half trace to an unresolved V gene in checked studies; the others have no known cause. The sample data list roughly 130,000 clones, and around 80% of these were observed just once. The ten largest make up approximately 1.7% of the sample. The sequencing input was PBMCs. The receptors shown here come from a woman in her fifties or sixties in good health and CMV-seronegative.

This chain connects TRBV6-6 to TRBJ2-3, with D perhaps matching TRBD2 (5 bases). The V end was cut by 5 bases, the J end by 12 bases, with 18 bases between. The CDR3 runs 13 residues. The germline CDR1 and CDR2 sequences are MNHNY and SVGAGI (reference sequence). The CDR3 region is CASSDRLPPKQYF. The CDR3 DNA follows: TGTGCCAGCAGTGACCGACTACCACCAAAACAGTATTTT.

This clone was seen a single time. The chain links TRBV9 to TRBJ2-1; TRBD1 matches 7 bases. Trimming at V came to 3 bases and at J to 5 bases, leaving 8 bases not matched to a gene. This CDR3 spans 15 amino acids. The germline V gene has CDR1 SGDLS and CDR2 YYNGEE. CDR3 residues: CASSALQGTDNEQFF. The DNA of the CDR3 is TGTGCCAGCAGCGCCTTACAGGGGACCGACAATGAGCAGTTCTTC.

This clone was counted once. V is TRBV14 and J is TRBJ1-5; D may be TRBD1 (6 bases). V lost 3 bases, J lost 9 bases, and 12 bases lay in between. The CDR3 runs to 13 residues. The germline V gene has CDR1 SGHDN and CDR2 FVKESK. The CDR3 protein is CASSHEPRGPQHF. The CDR3 coding sequence is TGTGCCAGCAGCCACGAACCCAGGGGGCCCCAGCATTTT.

This clone appeared a single time. This rearrangement joins TRBV7-8 to TRBJ2-7; 14 positions match TRBD2. Germline CDR1 and CDR2: SGHVS and FQNEAQ. The ends lost 3 bases at V and 3 bases at J; junction bases unmatched: 10. This CDR3 has 18 residues. Here the CDR3 DNA reads TGTGCCAGCAGCTTGGGGACTAGCGGGAGAGTCGCCGGCTACGAGCAGTACTTC. It translates to CASSLGTSGRVAGYEQYF.

This clone was picked up one time. Other DNA sequences in this specimen translate into the identical CDR3. The chain recombines TRBV9 with TRBJ2-1, with 8 bases identical to TRBD2. Per germline, CDR1 SGDLS and CDR2 YYNGEE. The CDR3 is made up of 16 amino acids. V lost 4 bases and J lost 3; bases outside the gene matches: 9. The CDR3 DNA sequence: TGTGCCAGCAGCCCCCCTGGAACTAGCGGCTACAATGAGCAGTTCTTC. It encodes CASSPPGTSGYNEQFF. Filled out from reference TRBV9 and TRBJ2-1, the complete variable domain reads DSGVTQTPKHLITATGQRVTLRCSPRSGDLSVYWYQQSLDQGLQFLIQYYNGEERAKGNILERFSAQQFPDLHSELNLSSLELGDSALYFCASSPPGTSGYNEQFFGPGTRLTVL.

This chain uses TRBV6-5 with TRBJ2-3; D possibly corresponds to TRBD1 (6 bases). The germline V gene encodes CDR1 MNHEY and CDR2 SVGAGI. The CDR3 is 15 residues long. V was shortened by 6 bases and J by 2 bases, with 15 bases between the two germline ends. The CDR3 nucleotides are TGTGCCAGCAGACCCCCGGGACATATCACAGATACGCAGTATTTT. Encoded protein: CASRPPGHITDTQYF.

The chain recombines TRBV5-1 with TRBJ2-2; tentatively, D is TRBD1 (6 bases). The CDR3 sequence is 14 residues long. CDR1 SGHRS and CDR2 YFSETQ come from the germline V gene. The V and J ends lost 1 base and 4 bases respectively, with 8 bases between them. As DNA, the CDR3 is TGCGCCAGCAGCTTGAGGGGGACCACCGGGGAGCTGTTTTTT. Encoded protein: CASSLRGTTGELFF.

The rearrangement links TRBV5-1 to TRBJ2-1; 7 bases agree with TRBD2. Germline CDR1 is SGHRS and CDR2 is YFSETQ. V shed 3 bases and J 7 bases; nucleotides not matched to a gene: 7. This CDR3 spans 14 amino acids. The CDR3 spells CASSYGGRSNEQFF. CDR3 nucleotide sequence: TGCGCCAGCAGCTACGGCGGGAGAAGTAATGAGCAGTTCTTC. Variable domain in full (rest from reference TRBV5-1 and TRBJ2-1): KAGVTQTPRYLIKTRGQQVTLSCSPISGHRSVSWYQQTPGQGLQFLFEYFSETQRNKGNFPGRFSGRQFSNSRSEMNVSTLELGDSALYLCASSYGGRSNEQFFGPGTRLTVL.

The chain combines TRBV28 with TRBJ2-3; 15 bases fit TRBD2. This CDR3 spans 16 amino acids. V gave up 5 bases and J gave up 9 bases; unmatched junction bases: 9. Germline loops: CDR1 MDHEN, CDR2 SYDVKM. The CDR3 protein is CASSPGTSGRPTTQYF. CDR3 DNA: TGTGCCAGCAGTCCGGGGACTAGCGGGAGGCCCACAACGCAGTATTTT.

The chain is built from TRBV5-1 and TRBJ2-7, with TRBD1 matching 12 bases. Germline V gives CDR1 SGHRS, CDR2 YFSETQ. J was trimmed by 0 bases and V by 4 bases; bases with no gene match: 14. The CDR3 spans 19 residues. This chain's CDR3 is CASSGTGTGGLLHSYEQYV. For the CDR3, the DNA is TGCGCCAGCAGCGGAACCGGGACAGGGGGCCTACTCCACTCCTACGAGCAGTACGTC.

The J gene is TRBJ2-3, the V gene TRBV5-1, with TRBD2 identical over 12 bases. Trimming cost V 3 bases and J 0 bases; bases outside gene matches: 5. This CDR3 has 17 amino acids. Germline V gene sequence: CDR1 SGHRS, CDR2 YFSETQ. CDR3 region: CASSSLAGGVSTDTQYF. CDR3 bases: TGCGCCAGCAGCTCCCTAGCGGGAGGGGTGAGCACAGATACGCAGTATTTT.

The CDR3 DNA reads TGTGCCAGCAGCCTAATAGCAGGGACTGGAAACACCATATATTTT. As protein: CASSLIAGTGNTIYF. The chain has TRBV7-6 and TRBJ1-3, with a weak D call TRBD1 (5 bases). Trimming stripped 5 bases from V and 2 bases from J, with 13 bases between. The CDR3 loop spans 15 amino acids. CDR1 and CDR2 (germline): SGHVS, FNYEAQ. Looking up the rest from reference TRBV7-6 and TRBJ1-3 gives the full variable domain: GAGVSQSPRYKVTKRGQDVALRCDPISGHVSLYWYRQALGQGPEFLTYFNYEAQQDKSGLPNDRFSAERPEGSISTLTIQRTEQRDSAMYRCASSLIAGTGNTIYFGEGSWLTVV.

The V gene is TRBV5-4, the J gene TRBJ2-2; no definite D call. The CDR3 spans 13 residues. CDR1 SGHNT and CDR2 YYREEE come from the germline V gene (reference sequence). The V gene lost 4 bases and the J gene lost 5 bases, with 9 bases spanning the gap. The CDR3 DNA follows: TGTGCCAGCAGCCGGTTCGAAACCGGGGAGCTGTTTTTT. Protein: CASSRFETGELFF. Supplemented by reference TRBV5-4 and TRBJ2-2, the full variable domain reads ETGVTQSPTHLIKTRGQQVTLRCSSQSGHNTVSWYQQALGQGPQFIFQYYREEENGRGNFPPRFSGLQFPNYSSELNVNALELDDSALYLCASSRFETGELFFGEGSRLTVL.

The genes are TRBV2 and TRBJ2-2; D is unclear. The germline V gene has CDR1 SNHLY and CDR2 FYNNEI. This CDR3 has 16 amino acids. The V gene lost 2 bases and the J gene lost 5 bases, with 15 bases spanning the gap. CDR3 DNA: TGTGCCAGCAGTGAACGTCCGAGACTTAGAACCGGGGAGCTGTTTTTT. Amino acids: CASSERPRLRTGELFF.

A word on this clone: An end of the junction does not agree with germline; a read error may underlie this. The chain combines TRBV7-9 with TRBJ1-5; 8 bases are a match to TRBD1. CDR1 and CDR2 from the germline V gene are SEHNR and FQNEAQ (reference sequence). This CDR3 is 16 amino acids long. This chain's CDR3 is CASSSGQEYSNQPQNF. The CDR3 DNA is TGTGCCAGCAGCTCGGGACAGGAATATAGCAATCAGCCCCAGAATTTT. Drawing the rest from reference TRBV7-9 and TRBJ1-5, the complete variable domain is DTGVSQNPRHKITKRGQNVTFRCDPISEHNRLYWYRQTLGQGPEFLTYFQNEAQLEKSRLLSDRFSAERPKGSFSTLEIQRTEQGDSAMYLCASSSGQEYSNQPQNFGDGTRLSIL.

The chain carries TRBV19 and TRBJ1-1; D not certain. The V and J ends lost 5 bases and 4 bases respectively, with 5 bases between them. The germline CDR1 and CDR2 sequences are LNHDA and SQIVND (reference sequence). This CDR3 is built from 11 residues. DNA for the CDR3: TGTGCCAGTAGTCCGGGCACTGAAGCTTTCTTT. The encoded protein is CASSPGTEAFF.

The table lists this clone with a few counts. The chain is built from TRBV5-5 and TRBJ2-7; 8 nucleotides line up with TRBD1. The germline V gene has CDR1 SGHKS and CDR2 YYEKEE (reference sequence). Germline trimming cut 1 base from V and 6 bases from J; bases unmatched to any gene: 3. The length of the CDR3 is 13 residues. The CDR3 DNA follows: TGTGCCAGCAGCTTGAACAGGGGGTTCGAGCAGTACGTC. It specifies CASSLNRGFEQYV.

This clone has more than one count but fewer than ten. This sequence joins TRBV28 and TRBJ1-5; 10 bases map to TRBD1. This CDR3 is 16 amino acids long. Per the germline V gene, CDR1 is MDHEN and CDR2 is SYDVKM. J lost 2 bases, V lost 3 bases, and 4 bases had no gene match. CDR3 sequence reads: CASSLDRGYGNQPQHF. CDR3 DNA sequence: TGTGCCAGCAGTTTGGACAGGGGGTACGGCAATCAGCCCCAGCATTTT.

V gene TRBV9 combines with J gene TRBJ2-1; 9 nucleotides match TRBD2. Germline V gene data show CDR1 as SGDLS and CDR2 as YYNGEE. The CDR3 covers 15 residues. With V trimmed by 4 bases and J by 2 bases, 4 bases remained unmatched. CDR3 sequence (DNA): TGTGCCAGCAGCCCCTCTAGCGGGGCCTACAATGAGCAGTTCTTC. This sequence encodes CASSPSSGAYNEQFF.

The chain has TRBV28 and TRBJ2-7; TRBD2 might be the D (5 bases). Germline V gives CDR1 MDHEN, CDR2 SYDVKM. With 8 bases removed from V and 2 bases from J, the gap between germline ends came to 19 bases. The length of the CDR3 is 15 residues. The CDR3 loop is CASSMSGSIAYEQYV. The CDR3 DNA sequence: TGTGCCAGCTCAATGTCGGGGAGTATCGCCTACGAGCAGTACGTC.

J is TRBJ2-6 and V is TRBV13; no reliable D call. Germline V gene data show CDR1 as PRHDT and CDR2 as FYEKMQ (reference sequence). CDR3 length: 15 residues. Trimming took off 2 bases at V and 4 bases at J, with 9 bases between the two ends. The CDR3 region is CASSLTVSGANVLTF. The CDR3 coding sequence is TGTGCCAGCAGCTTAACGGTTTCCGGGGCCAACGTCCTGACTTTC.

The rearrangement uses TRBV27 and TRBJ2-7; a possible D gene is TRBD2 (6 bases). CDR1 and CDR2 (germline): MNHEY, SMNVEV (reference sequence). CDR3 size: 13 residues. Trimming cost V 6 bases and J 4 bases, with 13 bases left between them. As DNA, the CDR3 is TGTGCCAGCAGGGGTTCGGCGGGATACGAGCAGTACTTC. The encoded protein is CASRGSAGYEQYF.

The genes are TRBV7-2 and TRBJ2-7; D remains unclear. Germline V gives CDR1 SGHTA, CDR2 FQGNSA. The CDR3 consists of 13 residues. V was pared by 0 bases and J by 1 base, with 4 bases between. In DNA form, the CDR3 reads TGTGCCAGCAGCTTAGCGCAGTCCTACGAGCAGTACTTC. This gives the protein CASSLAQSYEQYF.

V usage is TRBV30 and J usage is TRBJ2-5; the D gene is possibly TRBD1 (6 bases). Between the trimmed V and J ends, which lost 0 bases and 1 base, there was a span of 12 bases. This CDR3 region has 15 residues. Germline values: CDR1 GTSNPN, CDR2 SVGIG (reference sequence). The CDR3 DNA reads as TGTGCCTGGAGTGTACTAGGGGGATTCCAAGAGACCCAGTACTTC. Translation: CAWSVLGGFQETQYF. The whole variable domain, filled in from reference TRBV30 and TRBJ2-5, reads SQTIHQWPATLVQPVGSPLSLECTVEGTSNPNLYWYRQAAGRGLQLLFYSVGIGQISSEVPQNLSASRPQDRQFILSSKKLLLSDSGFYLCAWSVLGGFQETQYFGPGTRLLVL.

V is TRBV4-1 and J is TRBJ2-7; D possibly corresponds to TRBD2 (6 bases). Germline CDR1 is MGHRA and CDR2 is YSYEKL. Deletions cut 0 bases from V and 0 bases from J, with 12 bases between. This CDR3 region has 16 residues. In nucleotides, the CDR3 is TGCGCCAGCAGCCAAGAGGGAGGTCCCTCCTCCTACGAGCAGTACTTC. Translated: CASSQEGGPSSYEQYF.

The V call is TRBV7-2, the J call TRBJ1-2, with 8 bases identical to TRBD1. This CDR3 is built from 14 residues. After removal of 5 bases from V and 2 bases from J, the junction contained 4 bases not matched to a gene. Germline V gene data show CDR1 as SGHTA and CDR2 as FQGNSA. This chain's CDR3 is CASSRDRTNYGYTF. The CDR3 DNA follows: TGTGCCAGCAGCCGGGACAGGACCAACTATGGCTACACCTTC.

Concerning this clone itself: The sample has other DNA sequences that encode this CDR3 too. The rearrangement joins TRBV19 to TRBJ2-7; TRBD2 matches 8 bases. The J segment lost 0 bases and the V segment lost 0 bases, leaving 4 bases of the junction unmatched. Germline V gives CDR1 LNHDA, CDR2 SQIVND (reference sequence). The CDR3 covers 16 residues. The chain's CDR3 is CASSIDGSGSSYEQYF. In nucleotides, the CDR3 is TGTGCCAGTAGTATAGACGGGAGCGGGAGCTCCTACGAGCAGTACTTC.

The V and J genes are TRBV7-2 and TRBJ2-7; D might be TRBD1 (6 bases). The CDR3 sequence is 13 residues long. Germline lookup yields CDR1 SGHTA and CDR2 FQGNSA. Trimming took 1 base from V and 4 from J, leaving 8 bases between them. CDR3 nucleotides: TGTGCCAGCAGCTTAGAGGGACATTACGAGCAGTACGTC. As protein: CASSLEGHYEQYV.

The CDR3 is CASSPRLAETGGSTQYF. In DNA, the CDR3 is TGTGCCAGCAGCCCTCGACTAGCGGAAACGGGAGGGTCTACGCAGTATTTT. The chain has TRBV9 and TRBJ2-3; 9 nucleotides match TRBD2. Trimming cost V 4 bases and J 8 bases; bases outside gene matches: 17. CDR1 is SGDLS, CDR2 YYNGEE, per germline. The CDR3 is 17 residues long. Supplemented by reference TRBV9 and TRBJ2-3, the full variable domain reads DSGVTQTPKHLITATGQRVTLRCSPRSGDLSVYWYQQSLDQGLQFLIQYYNGEERAKGNILERFSAQQFPDLHSELNLSSLELGDSALYFCASSPRLAETGGSTQYFGPGTRLTVL.